This passage covers 3 T cell receptor beta chains from one sample sequenced in a study of PD-1 blockade in classical Hodgkin lymphoma. The assay was immunoSEQ multiplex PCR, and TCRdb's table has in-frame clones only and misses some. The sample yields roughly 100,000 clones, approximately 89% seen once. Regarding time point: cycle 4 day 1 (C4D1), after 6 weeks of nivolumab. In every patient, relapse followed autologous stem cell transplantation, while exposure to brentuximab vedotin differed. The specimen was peripheral blood mononuclear cells (PBMCs), collected before the fourth cycle of nivolumab. The receptors were gathered from a human donor with classical Hodgkin lymphoma.

CDR3 residues: CASSPDTYEQYF. Here the CDR3 DNA reads TGTGCCAGCTCACCAGACACCTACGAGCAGTACTTC. The chain carries TRBV18 and TRBJ2-7; D gene uncertain. V dropped 2 bases and J dropped 2 bases, with 4 bases sitting between them. CDR3 size: 12 residues. Germline V gene sequence: CDR1 KGHSH, CDR2 LQKENI.

V usage is TRBV7-9 and J usage is TRBJ2-3; D is unclear. In germline, CDR1 is SEHNR, CDR2 FQNEAQ (reference sequence). Trimming pared 1 base from V and 4 bases from J, leaving 15 bases between. The CDR3 sequence is 16 residues long. The chain's CDR3 is CASSLVFSQLSDTQYF. The CDR3 nucleotides read TGTGCCAGCAGCTTAGTTTTTAGCCAATTATCAGATACGCAGTATTTT.

The chain recombines TRBV7-2 with TRBJ1-4; no firm D call. V lost 7 bases to trimming and J lost 0 bases, with 6 bases between them. CDR1 SGHTA and CDR2 FQGNSA come from the germline V gene. This CDR3 is built from 13 residues. CDR3 protein: CASKGATNEKLFF. CDR3 nucleotide sequence: TGTGCCAGCAAGGGAGCAACTAATGAAAAACTGTTTTTT.